What follows is one T cell receptor (beta chain) and its context. What it binds is unknown. Per germline, CDR1 SGHTA and CDR2 FQGNSA. The V gene end was trimmed by 4 bases and the J gene end by 1 base; junction bases not matched to a gene: 2. The CDR3 consists of 15 residues. Data came from immunoSEQ multiplex PCR; TCRdb stores just in-frame clones and leaves some out. The sample has 150,000 to 200,000 clones, 80% to 90% seen once. The record originates from a study of T cell responses to AZD1222 COVID-19 vaccine. The study, taken as a whole, reports: Possibly, clonal diversity was underestimated; donors were largely white British and included more females. Mapped onto spike, vaccine-associated CD4 TCRs spanned it and were dominant at 160-218 and 743-854.

This clonotype was obtained from an adult who received the AZD1222 COVID-19 vaccine. Sequenced material: peripheral blood, taken 28 days after the second AZD1222 dose. The rearrangement uses TRBV7-2 and TRBJ2-2; 8 nucleotides match TRBD1. This CDR3 reads CASSWTGWNTGELFF. Written as DNA, the CDR3 is TGTGCCAGCAGCTGGACAGGGTGGAACACCGGGGAGCTGTTTTTT. Full variable domain (outside the CDR3, taken from reference TRBV7-2 and TRBJ2-2): GAGVSQSPSNKVTEKGKDVELRCDPISGHTALYWYRQSLGQGLEFLIYFQGNSAPDKSGLPSDRFSAERTGGSVSTLTIQRTQQEDSAVYLCASSWTGWNTGELFFGEGSRLTVL.